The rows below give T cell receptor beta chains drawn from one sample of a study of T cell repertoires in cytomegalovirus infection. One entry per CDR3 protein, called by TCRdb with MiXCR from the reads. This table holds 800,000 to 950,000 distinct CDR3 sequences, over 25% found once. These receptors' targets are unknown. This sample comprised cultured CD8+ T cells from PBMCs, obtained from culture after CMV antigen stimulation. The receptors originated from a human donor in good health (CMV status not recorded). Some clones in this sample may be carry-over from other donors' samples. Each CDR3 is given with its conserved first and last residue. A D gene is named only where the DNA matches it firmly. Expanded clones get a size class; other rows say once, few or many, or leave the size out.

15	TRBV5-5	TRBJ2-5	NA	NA	CASSLGGGAKETQYF	TGTGCCAGCAGCTTGGGCGGGGGCGCGAAGGAGACCCAGTACTTC
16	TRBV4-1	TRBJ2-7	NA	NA	CASRPSVDSLGYEQYF	TGCGCCAGCAGGCCATCAGTAGACTCTTTAGGCTACGAGCAGTACTTC
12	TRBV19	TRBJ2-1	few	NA	CATSTSLNEQFF	TGTGCCACCTCGACCTCGTTGAATGAGCAGTTCTTC
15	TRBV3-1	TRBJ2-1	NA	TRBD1	CASSQPGQGLSEQFF	TGTGCCAGCAGCCAACCGGGACAGGGGTTAAGTGAGCAGTTCTTC
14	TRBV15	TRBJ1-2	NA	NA	CATSGPQGNYGYTF	TGTGCCACCAGCGGACCCCAGGGGAACTATGGCTACACCTTC
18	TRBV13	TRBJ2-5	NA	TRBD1	CASSPRDSLLGIQETQYF	TGTGCCAGCAGCCCTAGGGACAGCCTACTTGGAATTCAAGAGACCCAGTACTTC
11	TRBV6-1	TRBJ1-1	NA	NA	CASSEAREAFF	TGTGCCAGCAGTGAAGCTAGGGAAGCTTTCTTT
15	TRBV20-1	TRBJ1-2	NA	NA	CSARELDSPNYGYTF	TGCAGTGCTAGAGAACTGGACAGTCCTAACTATGGCTACACCTTC
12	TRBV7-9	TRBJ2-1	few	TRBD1	CASTTGYIGQFF	TGTGCCAGCACGACAGGGTACATCGGGCAGTTCTTC
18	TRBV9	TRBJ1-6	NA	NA	CASSSRDLRSSYNSPLHF	TGTGCCAGCAGCTCTCGGGACCTTCGGAGCTCCTATAATTCACCCCTCCACTTT
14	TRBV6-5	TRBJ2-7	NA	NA	CANTHGSGPYEQYF	TGTGCCAACACCCATGGATCCGGACCCTACGAGCAGTACTTC
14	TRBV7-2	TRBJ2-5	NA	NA	CASSYSLGIETQYF	TGTGCCAGCAGCTATTCCTTGGGGATAGAGACCCAGTACTTC
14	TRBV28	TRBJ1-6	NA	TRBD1	CASQPRDRVVPLHF	TGTGCCAGCCAGCCCCGGGACAGGGTTGTACCCCTCCACTTT
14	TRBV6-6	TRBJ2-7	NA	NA	CASSWERAHHEQYF	TGTGCCAGCAGCTGGGAGAGGGCTCACCACGAGCAGTACTTC
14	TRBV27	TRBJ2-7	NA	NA	CASNSGTPFYEQYF	TGTGCCAGCAACTCCGGGACACCATTTTACGAGCAGTACTTC
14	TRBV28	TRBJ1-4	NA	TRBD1	CASSLTGQDEKLFF	TGTGCCAGCAGCCTAACGGGACAGGACGAAAAACTGTTTTTT
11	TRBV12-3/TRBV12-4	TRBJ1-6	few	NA	CASSFSSPLHF	TGTGCCAGCAGTTTTAGTTCACCCCTCCACTTT
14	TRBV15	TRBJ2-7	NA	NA	CATSNFDSAYEQYF	TGTGCCACCAGCAACTTCGACAGTGCCTACGAGCAGTACTTC
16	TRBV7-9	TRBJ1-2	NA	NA	CGSSPPTGSKILGYTF	TGTGGCAGCAGCCCTCCGACAGGATCAAAGATTCTTGGCTACACCTTC
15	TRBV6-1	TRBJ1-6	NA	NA	CASRRDISYNSPLHF	TGTGCCAGCAGACGGGACATCTCCTATAATTCACCCCTCCACTTT
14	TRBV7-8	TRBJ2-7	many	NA	CASSPSVGGYEQYF	TGTGCCAGCAGCCCCAGTGTAGGTGGCTACGAGCAGTACTTC
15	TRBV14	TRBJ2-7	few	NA	CASSQVSGAGYEQYF	TGTGCCAGCAGCCAAGTTTCGGGGGCGGGCTACGAGCAGTACTTC
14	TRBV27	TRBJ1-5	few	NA	CASRRGQDNQPQHF	TGTGCCAGCAGGCGAGGGCAGGACAATCAGCCCCAGCATTTT
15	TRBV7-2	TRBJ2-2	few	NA	CASSLHRLNTGELFF	TGTGCCAGCAGCTTACACAGGTTAAACACCGGGGAGCTGTTTTTT
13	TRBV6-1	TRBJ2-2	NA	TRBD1	CASIQGAPGELFF	TGTGCCAGTATTCAGGGGGCCCCCGGGGAGCTGTTTTTT